The next 19 T cell receptor beta chains were all read from a single sample in a study of tumor and adjacent non-tumor tissue in lung cancer. A modified ARM-PCR protocol with three rounds of nested PCR amplified TCRbeta. A single record per CDR3 protein comes from TCRdb applying MiXCR to the multiplex PCR reads. The sample carries tens of thousands of distinct CDR3 sequences, about two thirds recorded once. The template was RNA from unsorted bulk tissue. Sequencing input: lung tumor tissue. The receptor source for this set is a woman in her thirties or forties with non-small cell lung cancer.

As to this clonotype: The conserved final phenylalanine or tryptophan is absent from the CDR3, which likely points to a read error. The CDR3 is CASSLSSYISPLHL. CDR3 nucleotide sequence: TGTGCCAGCAGTTTGAGCTCCTATATTTCACCCCTCCACCTT. This chain uses TRBV12-3 or TRBV12-4 with TRBJ1-6; D gene ambiguous. The CDR3 runs to 14 residues.

This clonotype was observed at least ten times. The rearrangement uses TRBV7-8 and TRBJ2-3; D may match TRBD1 or TRBD2 (5 bases each). Germline V gene sequence: CDR1 SGHVS, CDR2 FQNEAQ. The V end lost 2 bases, the J end lost 0 bases, and 12 bases lay between the germline ends. This CDR3 has 16 residues. The CDR3 nucleotides read TGTGCCAGCAGCTTAAATCCAGGGACCAGCACAGATACGCAGTATTTT. It codes for CASSLNPGTSTDTQYF.

Comment on this clonotype: The junction departs from the called germline gene at one end, perhaps through a read error. The chain has TRBV6-5 and TRBJ1-2; 7 bases line up with TRBD1. Germline CDR1 is MNHEY and CDR2 is SVGAGI. CDR3 size: 16 residues. CDR3 nucleotides: TGTGCCAGCAGCTACGACTGGCAGGGGGTTCCATATGACTACACCTTC. This translates into CASSYDWQGVPYDYTF.

This clonotype was seen many times. The rearrangement joins TRBV28 to TRBJ2-7; D unresolved. Germline V gene sequence: CDR1 MDHEN, CDR2 SYDVKM. The ends were cut back, 6 bases at V and 2 bases at J, with 5 bases in the middle. The CDR3 is made up of 11 amino acids. CDR3 DNA: TGTGCCAGCAGCACCCCCTACGAGCAGTACTTC. Protein: CASSTPYEQYF.

With respect to this clonotype: The junction does not match germline at one end; this may be a read error. The chain links TRBV11-2 to TRBJ2-7; D is unresolved. The CDR3 is made up of 16 amino acids. The germline V gene encodes CDR1 SGHAT and CDR2 FQNNGV. CDR3 residues: CVSTPLGGQGYYEQYF. CDR3 coding DNA: TGTGTCAGCACCCCCCTCGGTGGGCAAGGGTACTACGAGCAGTACTTC.

This clonotype has more than one count but fewer than ten. No conserved phenylalanine or tryptophan ends this CDR3, so it is likely a read error. This chain connects TRBV6-5 to TRBJ2-7, with D perhaps matching TRBD2 (6 bases). The CDR3 is 15 amino acids. With 2 bases removed from V and 1 base from J, the gap between germline ends came to 12 bases. CDR1 and CDR2 (germline): MNHEY, SVGAGI. The CDR3 coding sequence is TGTGCCAGCAGTTACCACATGGGGGGTTCCTACGAGCAGTACTCC. This sequence encodes CASSYHMGGSYEQYS.

This clonotype was observed a handful of times. This may be a read error: a much more frequent sequence differs by one nucleotide. This CDR3 is CASSLTFADTQYF. CDR3 bases: TGTGCCAGCAGCCTCACATTCGCAGATACGCAGTATTTT. The chain has TRBV5-6 and TRBJ2-3; D unresolved. Germline CDR1 and CDR2: SGHDT and YYEEEE. This CDR3 spans 13 amino acids. V dropped 4 bases and J dropped 4 bases, with 10 bases sitting between them. Combining the CDR3 with reference TRBV5-6 and TRBJ2-3 gives the whole variable domain DAGVTQSPTHLIKTRGQQVTLRCSPKSGHDTVSWYQQALGQGPQFIFQYYEEEERQRGNFPDRFSGHQFPNYSSELNVNALLLGDSALYLCASSLTFADTQYFGPGTRLTVL.

V and J are TRBV12-3 or TRBV12-4 and TRBJ1-1; 9 bases are shared with TRBD1. Losses at the gene ends were 5 bases for V and 3 bases for J; bases not matched to a gene: 10. The CDR3 length is 16 residues. The CDR3 is CASSLYLDRGDTEAFF. The CDR3, as DNA: TGTGCCAGCAGTCTCTACCTGGACAGGGGAGACACTGAAGCTTTCTTT.

A note on this clonotype: This sequence may be a read error, since a much larger clone differs from it by one base. This rearrangement joins TRBV5-1 to TRBJ2-1, with D possibly being TRBD1 or TRBD2 (5 bases each). Germline CDR1 is SGHRS and CDR2 is YFSETQ. The CDR3 spans 17 residues. CDR3 nucleotides: TGCGCCAGCAGCAGGGAAATCGGGACCCGCTCCTACGATGAGCAGTTCTTC. It codes for CASSREIGTRSYDEQFF.

This clonotype was seen at least ten times. The rearrangement joins TRBV20-1 to TRBJ1-1; D unclear. From germline, CDR1 is DFQATT and CDR2 SNEGSKA (reference sequence). V lost 6 bases, J lost 12 bases, and 26 bases lay in between. The CDR3 is made up of 14 amino acids. The CDR3 DNA is TGCAGTGCCGACAAAGGATCCCCTCTCGGTGGGACTTTCTTT. It yields the protein CSADKGSPLGGTFF.

The J gene is TRBJ1-1, the V gene TRBV6-2 or TRBV6-3; no firm D call. V lost 7 bases, J lost 2 bases, and 11 bases lay in between. The CDR3 consists of 13 residues. From germline, CDR1 is MNHEY and CDR2 SVGEGT. The CDR3 spells CASTRTGNTEAFF. The CDR3 nucleotides are TGTGCCAGCACTAGGACGGGCAACACTGAAGCTTTCTTT.

As regards this clonotype: An end of the junction differs from the germline gene, which may be a read error. The genes are TRBV11-3 and TRBJ2-3; maybe TRBD2 (6 bases). This CDR3 has 16 amino acids. CDR1 and CDR2 (germline): SGHNT, YENEEA. The chain's CDR3 is CASSRGIVGAGDPQYF. In nucleotides, the CDR3 is TGTGCCAGCAGCCGGGGGATAGTGGGAGCAGGAGATCCGCAGTATTTT.

This clonotype appeared once. V is TRBV10-3 and J is TRBJ2-2, with 7 bases that match TRBD2. Trimming at V came to 8 bases and at J to 14 bases, leaving 17 bases not matched to a gene. This CDR3 has 14 residues. Germline V gene data show CDR1 as ENHRY and CDR2 as SYGVKD. In DNA form, the CDR3 reads TGTGCCATCGGGGGGGGAGTCAACACCGGTGACCTGTTTTTT. Translated: CAIGGGVNTGDLFF.

As to this clonotype: Germline and junction disagree at one end, which may indicate a read error. This chain joins TRBV7-9 and TRBJ2-5; D assignment may be TRBD1 or TRBD2 (6 bases each). Germline loops: CDR1 SEHNR, CDR2 FQNEAQ (reference sequence). The CDR3 runs to 15 residues. The CDR3 reads CVSSLGRGGKETQYF. The CDR3 DNA sequence: TGTGTCAGCAGCTTAGGCAGGGGAGGCAAAGAGACCCAGTACTTC.

On this clonotype: One end of the junction varies from germline; a read error may be responsible. This chain connects TRBV4-1 to TRBJ1-1; D unresolved. This CDR3 spans 11 amino acids. Germline-derived CDR1 and CDR2 are MGHRA and YSYEKL. CDR3 protein: CPSFGVTEAIF. CDR3 DNA sequence: TGCCCCAGCTTCGGTGTCACTGAAGCTATCTTT.

In its sample, this clonotype was seen many times. V usage is TRBV5-4 and J usage is TRBJ2-1; 8 nucleotides match TRBD1. The germline gives CDR1 SGHNT, CDR2 YYREEE (reference sequence). V was pared by 3 bases and J by 8 bases, with 10 bases of the junction left unmatched. CDR3 size: 15 residues. The CDR3 region is CASSSGQGLFDEQFF. CDR3 nucleotides: TGTGCCAGCAGCTCCGGACAGGGATTGTTCGATGAGCAGTTCTTC.

A single count supports this clonotype. Its ends do not fully match the called genes, so a read error is possible. V gene TRBV11-2 combines with J gene TRBJ1-2, with D maybe TRBD1 (6 bases). Germline V gene lookup returns CDR1 SGHAT and CDR2 FQNNGV. CDR3 length: 14 amino acids. CDR3 sequence reads: CASILETGNYGYTF. Written as DNA, the CDR3 is TGCGCCAGCATCTTGGAGACAGGAAACTATGGCTACACCTTC.

Comments on this clonotype: A single base separates this from a much larger clone, so it may be a read error. The genes are TRBV20-1 and TRBJ1-1; 8 nucleotides line up with TRBD1. Germline assignment: CDR1 DFQATT and CDR2 SNEGSKA (reference sequence). With 4 bases clipped from V and 3 bases from J, the junction kept 7 bases outside the gene matches. CDR3 size: 14 residues. The CDR3 DNA follows: TGCAGTGCTACAACCTGGACAGGGCACACTGAAGCTTTCTTT. Protein: CSATTWTGHTEAFF.

This clonotype was found once. A much larger clone lies a single base off, so this may be a read error. The chain couples TRBV5-1 to TRBJ2-5, with a possible D match to TRBD1 (5 bases). CDR3 length: 16 residues. V lost 5 bases and J lost 1, with 18 bases in between. Germline V gives CDR1 SGHRS, CDR2 YFSETQ. CDR3 protein: CASRLRPVGPQETQYF. The CDR3 DNA follows: TGCGCCAGCAGATTGAGGCCGGTGGGGCCCCAAGAGACCCAGTACTTC.